The 26 T cell receptor beta chains presented below share a single source sample, sequenced in a study of blood T cell repertoires in COVID-19. TCRdb's table, derived via immunoSEQ multiplex PCR, lists solely in-frame clones and lacks some. The sample yields under 150,000 clones, about nine tenths seen once. The sequencing input was peripheral blood. All receptors derive from a human donor in a cohort sampled during active COVID-19.

The chain links TRBV5-1 to TRBJ1-2; tentatively, D is TRBD1 (5 bases). This CDR3 has 15 amino acids. Deletions cut 4 bases from V and 9 bases from J, with 22 bases between. CDR1 is SGHRS, CDR2 YFSETQ, per germline. In nucleotides, the CDR3 is TGCGCCAGCAGCACCTCACCGGGGGAAGGGTTCCGCTACACCTTC. Translating gives CASSTSPGEGFRYTF.

The sample holds a few counts of this clone. The CDR3 sequence is CASSYGTNEQFF. CDR3 DNA: TGTGCCAGCAGTTACGGTACTAATGAGCAGTTCTTC. The chain employs TRBV6-2 or TRBV6-3 and TRBJ2-1; D gene uncertain. The CDR3 contains 12 residues. The germline gives CDR1 MNHEY, CDR2 SVGEGT. Trimming pared 2 bases from V and 7 bases from J, leaving 6 bases between.

The rearrangement uses TRBV21-1 and TRBJ1-5; the D segment call TRBD1 is taken from the table without a DNA check. TRBV21-1 is annotated as a pseudogene. The CDR3 has 13 residues. CDR3 nucleotide sequence: TGTGCCAGCAGCACCGATCAGGGGCTAGGTTGGCATTTT. Translated: CASSTDQGLGWHF.

The V and J genes are TRBV2 and TRBJ2-5, with 10 bases aligning to TRBD2. Germline V lookup: CDR1 SNHLY, CDR2 FYNNEI. This CDR3 comprises 16 residues. The V segment lost 3 bases and the J segment 5 bases; nucleotides outside the gene matches: 9. DNA of the CDR3: TGTGCCAGCAGTGATGCGGTAGCGGGGGGCGGGGAGACCCAGTACTTC. Its protein product is CASSDAVAGGGETQYF.

The chain links TRBV5-1 to TRBJ2-2, with 8 positions matching TRBD2. The junction had 7 bases not matched to a gene; V was cut back by 5 bases and J by 4 bases. CDR3 length equals 15 residues. Germline V gives CDR1 SGHRS, CDR2 YFSETQ. The CDR3 bases are TGCGCCAGCAGTCTAGACGGGGGGGCCACCGGGGAGCTGTTTTTT. This gives the protein CASSLDGGATGELFF.

The genes are TRBV5-5 and TRBJ2-5; 8 bases align to TRBD1. Germline loops: CDR1 SGHKS, CDR2 YYEKEE (reference sequence). CDR3 length: 17 amino acids. V lost 4 bases and J lost 5; bases outside the gene matches: 16. The CDR3 sequence: CASSVEILDRVGETQYF. For the CDR3, the DNA is TGTGCCAGCAGCGTTGAGATCCTGGACAGGGTCGGGGAGACCCAGTACTTC.

This chain joins TRBV27 and TRBJ2-1, with 11 bases matching TRBD1. This CDR3 spans 20 amino acids. V dropped 3 bases and J dropped 0; count of bases not matched to a gene: 13. Germline V gene sequence: CDR1 MNHEY, CDR2 SMNVEV (reference sequence). The CDR3 coding sequence is TGTGCCAGCAGTTTCCCCGGACAGGGGGCGATTCCTAGCTCCTACAATGAGCAGTTCTTC. This encodes CASSFPGQGAIPSSYNEQFF.

The rearrangement links TRBV7-3 to TRBJ2-3; D may be TRBD2 (6 bases). The germline V gene encodes CDR1 SGHTA and CDR2 FQGTGA. This CDR3 comprises 14 residues. The ends were cut back, 2 bases at V and 3 bases at J, with 9 bases in the middle. In DNA, the CDR3 is TGTGCCAGCAGCTTAGCGGGACGGACAGATACGCAGTATTTT. As protein: CASSLAGRTDTQYF.

This clone showed up just once. The genes are TRBV28 and TRBJ2-7; 9 bases match TRBD2. The germline V gene encodes CDR1 MDHEN and CDR2 SYDVKM. The CDR3 consists of 18 residues. V shed 6 bases and J 2 bases; nucleotides not matched to a gene: 17. CDR3 nucleotide sequence: TGTGCCAGCAGCACCGGGATGGTAGCGGGAGCAATAGCCTACGAGCAGTACTTC. Amino acids: CASSTGMVAGAIAYEQYF.

The chain uses TRBV2 and TRBJ1-1; D possibly corresponds to TRBD1 (5 bases). Germline CDR1 reads SNHLY; CDR2 reads FYNNEI. The CDR3 spans 13 residues. V was cut by 4 bases and J by 4 bases, with 10 bases left in between. The CDR3 sequence is CASSGQLGTEAFF. CDR3 nucleotides: TGTGCCAGCAGTGGACAGTTGGGCACTGAAGCTTTCTTT.

The V call is TRBV2, the J call TRBJ2-1, with 8 bases matching TRBD1. The ends lost 5 bases at V and 2 bases at J; junction bases unmatched: 5. The CDR3 has 15 residues. The V gene's germline CDR1 is SNHLY and CDR2 FYNNEI. Written as DNA, the CDR3 is TGTGCCAGCAGTCCGGACAGGGTGCCCTACAATGAGCAGTTCTTC. This gives the protein CASSPDRVPYNEQFF.

V and J are TRBV3-1 (or the pseudogene TRBV3-2) and TRBJ2-7; 10 bases are shared with TRBD1. J gave up 4 bases and V 4 bases, and 7 bases lay outside the gene matches. Germline V gives CDR1 LGHDT, CDR2 YNNKEL (reference sequence). The CDR3 sequence is 15 residues long. The CDR3 protein is CASSPTTGGRYEQYF. CDR3 sequence (DNA): TGTGCCAGCAGCCCGACGACAGGGGGCAGGTACGAGCAGTACTTC.

The chain carries TRBV6-5 and TRBJ2-3; TRBD1 might be the D (6 bases). Between the trimmed V and J ends, which lost 10 bases and 0 bases, there was a span of 8 bases. Germline V gene data show CDR1 as MNHEY and CDR2 as SVGAGI. The CDR3 has 12 residues. For the CDR3, the DNA is TGTGCCACAGGGGACAGCACAGATACGCAGTATTTT. Translation gives CATGDSTDTQYF.

J is TRBJ2-2 and V is TRBV27; 10 nucleotides line up with TRBD2. The CDR3 is made up of 16 amino acids. After removal of 6 bases from V and 9 bases from J, the junction contained 13 bases not matched to a gene. Per germline, CDR1 MNHEY and CDR2 SMNVEV (reference sequence). The CDR3 reads CASSPTLTSGKRELFF. The CDR3 nucleotides read TGTGCCAGCAGCCCCACTTTAACTAGCGGGAAGAGGGAGCTGTTTTTT.

This chain connects TRBV6-5 to TRBJ2-1, with 12 bases that match TRBD2. The CDR3 spans 16 residues. Germline lookup yields CDR1 MNHEY and CDR2 SVGAGI. Trimming took 4 bases from V and 8 from J; bases not matched to a gene: 9. CDR3: CASSSSRLAGADEQFF. As DNA, the CDR3 is TGTGCCAGCAGTTCTTCTCGACTAGCGGGAGCGGATGAGCAGTTCTTC.

The chain uses TRBV18 and TRBJ1-1; 7 positions match TRBD1. The CDR3 runs to 13 residues. The V gene end was trimmed by 5 bases and the J gene end by 6 bases; junction bases not matched to a gene: 6. Germline V lookup: CDR1 KGHSH, CDR2 LQKENI. CDR3 residues: CASSATGVSEAFF. The CDR3 DNA reads TGTGCCAGCTCAGCAACAGGGGTCTCTGAAGCTTTCTTT.

This chain connects TRBV19 to TRBJ2-1, with TRBD2 matching over 7 bases. Germline V gene data show CDR1 as LNHDA and CDR2 as SQIVND (reference sequence). V was clipped by 4 bases and J by 6 bases; unmatched bases: 9. This CDR3 spans 15 amino acids. In nucleotides, the CDR3 is TGTGCCAGTAGTACGGGTCCGGGAGGATCCAATGAGCAGTTCTTC. Translation gives CASSTGPGGSNEQFF.

This clone was seen at least ten times. V usage is TRBV7-8 and J usage is TRBJ2-1; D remains ambiguous. CDR1 is SGHVS and CDR2 is FQNEAQ in the germline V gene. The CDR3 spans 13 residues. Trimming shortened V by 3 bases and J by 3 bases, and 6 bases separated the two germline ends. CDR3 in DNA: TGTGCCAGCAGCTTTACTTTCTACAATGAGCAGTTCTTC. Protein product: CASSFTFYNEQFF.

This clone was observed a single time. The chain couples TRBV24-1 to TRBJ2-5, with TRBD1 as a possible D gene (5 bases). Per the germline V gene, CDR1 is KGHDR and CDR2 is SFDVKD. The CDR3 length is 14 residues. The V end was cut by 3 bases, the J end by 1 base, with 8 bases between. CDR3 DNA: TGTGCCACCAGTGATAGGGGCCTCCAAGAGACCCAGTACTTC. It specifies CATSDRGLQETQYF.

The gene calls are TRBV11-2 and TRBJ2-5; 9 bases are shared with TRBD2. V dropped 5 bases and J dropped 5; count of bases not matched to a gene: 12. Germline CDR1 SGHAT, CDR2 FQNNGV. The CDR3 runs 16 residues. CDR3 amino acids: CASSTQPGLAGETQYF. The CDR3 region has the DNA TGTGCCAGCAGCACACAACCGGGACTAGCCGGGGAGACCCAGTACTTC. Drawing the rest from reference TRBV11-2 and TRBJ2-5, the complete variable domain is EAGVAQSPRYKIIEKRQSVAFWCNPISGHATLYWYQQILGQGPKLLIQFQNNGVVDDSQLPKDRFSAERLKGVDSTLKIQPAKLEDSAVYLCASSTQPGLAGETQYFGPGTRLLVL.

As concerns this clone: This CDR3 is also generated by other DNA sequences in the sample. CDR3 sequence reads: CASSIQGSYEQYF. The CDR3, as DNA: TGTGCCAGTAGTATCCAGGGGTCCTACGAGCAGTACTTC. This chain joins TRBV19 and TRBJ2-7, with D possibly matching TRBD1 (6 bases). The CDR3 runs to 13 residues. Between the trimmed V and J ends, which lost 3 bases and 1 base, there was a span of 7 bases. Germline V gene lookup returns CDR1 LNHDA and CDR2 SQIVND (reference sequence).

The V gene is TRBV7-8, the J gene TRBJ1-6, with D possibly being TRBD1 (6 bases). This CDR3 comprises 18 residues. Germline-derived CDR1 and CDR2 are SGHVS and FQNEAQ. Trimming stripped 5 bases from V and 11 bases from J, with 28 bases between. CDR3 loop: CASSLQGLLGGVSTPLHF. Written as DNA, the CDR3 is TGTGCCAGCAGCCTACAGGGTTTATTGGGGGGGGTTTCGACACCCCTCCACTTT.

The rearrangement links TRBV20-1 to TRBJ2-7; the D gene is possibly TRBD2 (5 bases). This CDR3 has 14 residues. The germline V and J ends were trimmed by 3 bases and 4 bases, with 16 bases remaining between them. The germline gives CDR1 DFQATT, CDR2 SNEGSKA (reference sequence). The CDR3 sequence: CSASVPSRRYEQYF. CDR3 nucleotides: TGCAGTGCTAGTGTACCTAGCAGGCGGTACGAGCAGTACTTC.

This clone was seen just once. V is TRBV7-6 and J is TRBJ1-6; 7 nucleotides align to TRBD1. V dropped 5 bases and J dropped 7; count of bases not matched to a gene: 8. There are 15 residues in the CDR3. Germline loops: CDR1 SGHVS, CDR2 FNYEAQ. The CDR3 DNA follows: TGTGCCAGCAGCCCCACGTCCAGGGGGAATTCACCCCTCCACTTT. Encoded protein: CASSPTSRGNSPLHF.

This sequence joins TRBV5-1 and TRBJ2-3, with D possibly being TRBD1 (6 bases). The CDR3 sequence is 12 residues long. V dropped 2 bases and J dropped 9 bases, with 10 bases sitting between them. Germline assignment: CDR1 SGHRS and CDR2 YFSETQ. CDR3 bases: TGCGCCAGCAGCTTAGACAGGATCACGCAGTATTTT. Translated: CASSLDRITQYF.

This clone was detected only once. The chain employs TRBV27 and TRBJ1-3, with TRBD1 identical over 7 bases. The CDR3 extends over 15 amino acids. Germline CDR1 and CDR2: MNHEY and SMNVEV (reference sequence). V lost 8 bases to trimming and J lost 1 base; unmatched junction nucleotides: 8. The CDR3 region has the DNA TGTGCCAGCGCCGGGACAGAGTCTTCTGGAAACACCATATATTTT. It encodes CASAGTESSGNTIYF.